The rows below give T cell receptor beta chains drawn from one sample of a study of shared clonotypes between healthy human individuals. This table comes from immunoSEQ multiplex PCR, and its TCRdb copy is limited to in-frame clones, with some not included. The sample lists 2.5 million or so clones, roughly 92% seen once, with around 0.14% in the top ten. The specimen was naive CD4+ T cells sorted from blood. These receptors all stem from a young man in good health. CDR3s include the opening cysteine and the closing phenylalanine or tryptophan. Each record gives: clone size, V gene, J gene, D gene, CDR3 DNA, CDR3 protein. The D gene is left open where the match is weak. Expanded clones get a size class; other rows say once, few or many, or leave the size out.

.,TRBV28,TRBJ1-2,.,TGTGCCAGCAGTTTGGGGAGCAGAAACTATGGCTACACCTTC,CASSLGSRNYGYTF
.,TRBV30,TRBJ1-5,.,TGTGCCTGGAGTCCCGGCGGCAATCAGCCCCAGCATTTT,CAWSPGGNQPQHF
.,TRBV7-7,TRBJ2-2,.,TGTGCTAGCAGCCCCAATCCCACATTAGCCGGGGAGCTGTTTTTT,CASSPNPTLAGELFF
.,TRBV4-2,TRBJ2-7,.,TGTGCCAGCAGCCAAGGGGAAGCCTACGAGCAGTACTTC,CASSQGEAYEQYF
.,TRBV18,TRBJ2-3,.,TGTGCCAGCTCACCATATTCGGGGGCAGATACGCAGTATTTT,CASSPYSGADTQYF
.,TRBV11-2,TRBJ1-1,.,TGTGCCAGCAGCTTATCATCCCTGGGTGCAATGGCTGAAGCTTTCTTT,CASSLSSLGAMAEAFF
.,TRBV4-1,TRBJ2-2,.,TGCGCCAGCAGCCAAGAGTACGGCGGACAGACCCTGCGGACCGGGGAGCTGTTTTTT,CASSQEYGGQTLRTGELFF
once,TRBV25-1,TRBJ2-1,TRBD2,TGTGCCAGCAGTGACCCCCAAGACTTGAGCGGGAGTTACAATGAGCAGTTCTTC,CASSDPQDLSGSYNEQFF
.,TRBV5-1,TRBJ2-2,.,TGCGCCAGCAGCTTGGATCTTGGGGCCGGCGGCGGGGAGCTGTTTTTT,CASSLDLGAGGGELFF
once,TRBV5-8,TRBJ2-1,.,TGTGCCAGCAGCTACCGACGGATTAGCTCCTACAATGAGCAGTTCTTC,CASSYRRISSYNEQFF
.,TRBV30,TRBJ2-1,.,TGTGCCTGGAGCTGGACTTCCCTCAATGAGCAGTTCTTC,CAWSWTSLNEQFF
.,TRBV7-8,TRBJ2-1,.,TGTGCCAGCAGCCAGGTAGCGAATCCTAGCTCCTACAATGAGCAGTTCTTC,CASSQVANPSSYNEQFF
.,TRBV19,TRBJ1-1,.,TGTGCCAGTAGGCCACAGGGTGGTAACACTGAAGCTTTCTTT,CASRPQGGNTEAFF
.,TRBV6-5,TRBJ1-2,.,TGTGCCAGCAGGAGCGACGGACTGGGCGACTATGGCTACACCTTC,CASRSDGLGDYGYTF
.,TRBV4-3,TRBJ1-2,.,TGCGCCAGCAGCCAAGAGAGGGGCTCGAATGGCTACACCTTC,CASSQERGSNGYTF
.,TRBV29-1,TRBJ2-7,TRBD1,TGCAGCGCCACAGGGGTTGGGGAGCAGTACTTC,CSATGVGEQYF
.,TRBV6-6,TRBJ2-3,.,TGTGCCAGCAGTTACGCCGACGGCTTAAATGGGGAGACGCAGTATTTT,CASSYADGLNGETQYF
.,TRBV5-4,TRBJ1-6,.,TGTGCCAGCAGCTCGGGTGCTCAGAATTATAATTCACCCCTCCACTTT,CASSSGAQNYNSPLHF
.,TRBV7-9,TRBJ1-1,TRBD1,TGTGCCAGCAGCTCTTACGGACAGGGTAGATGGACTGAAGCTTTCTTT,CASSSYGQGRWTEAFF
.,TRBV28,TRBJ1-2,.,TGTGCCAGCCGGCCCGGCGGGCAGCACGGCTACACCTTC,CASRPGGQHGYTF
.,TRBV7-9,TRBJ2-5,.,TGTGCCAGCAGCTTACAGGGTCCGACCCAGTACTTC,CASSLQGPTQYF
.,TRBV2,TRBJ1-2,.,TGTGCCAGCAGCAGCAACAGGGCCGAGTATGGCTACACCTTC,CASSSNRAEYGYTF
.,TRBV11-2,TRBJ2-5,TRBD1,TGTGCCAGCAGACGACAGGGTCTAGAGACCCAGTACTTC,CASRRQGLETQYF
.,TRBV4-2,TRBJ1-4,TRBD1,TGTGCCAGCAGCTCGACAGGGAATGAAAAACTGTTTTTT,CASSSTGNEKLFF
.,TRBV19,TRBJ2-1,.,TGTGCCAGTAGAACTAGTGCGACCTCCTACAATGAGCAGTTCTTC,CASRTSATSYNEQFF
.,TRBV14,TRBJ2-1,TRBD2,TGTGCCAGCCTGGTCAGGATAGCGGGGAGCTCCTACAATGAGCAGTTCTTC,CASLVRIAGSSYNEQFF
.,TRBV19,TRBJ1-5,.,TGTGCCAGTAGTATGGCCCAAAGGGGCAATCAGCCCCAGCATTTT,CASSMAQRGNQPQHF
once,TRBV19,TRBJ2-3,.,TGTGCCAGTAGTATTGGTGGAAGCACAGATACGCAGTATTTT,CASSIGGSTDTQYF
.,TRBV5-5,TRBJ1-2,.,TGTGCCAGCAGCCCGGACGGCATCTATGGCTACACCTTC,CASSPDGIYGYTF
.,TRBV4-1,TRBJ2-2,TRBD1,TGCGCCAGCAGCCGGGACAGGGATGCCGGGGAGCTGTTTTTT,CASSRDRDAGELFF
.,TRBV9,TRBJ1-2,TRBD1,TGTGCCAGCAGCTTGGGACAGGGGGCGTATGACTATGGCTACACCTTC,CASSLGQGAYDYGYTF
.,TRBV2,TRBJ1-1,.,TGTGCCAGCAACTCGAACACTGAAGCTTTCTTT,CASNSNTEAFF
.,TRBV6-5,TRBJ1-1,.,TGTGCCAGCAGTTACGCCCGGACATTGAACACTGAAGCTTTCTTT,CASSYARTLNTEAFF
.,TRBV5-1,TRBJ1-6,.,TGCGCCAGCAGCTCCTCACGACAGGAGAGCTCCTATAATTCACCCCTCCACTTT,CASSSSRQESSYNSPLHF
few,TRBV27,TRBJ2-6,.,TGTGCCAGCAGTAAGACAAAGACTCCCCGCTCTGGGGCCAACGTCCTGACTTTC,CASSKTKTPRSGANVLTF
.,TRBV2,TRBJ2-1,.,TGTGCCAGCAGTGAAGCCTGGGAATACAATGAGCAGTTCTTC,CASSEAWEYNEQFF
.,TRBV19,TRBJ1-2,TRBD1,TGTGCCAGTACCTCACAGGGGGCAGGCTATGGCTACACCTTC,CASTSQGAGYGYTF
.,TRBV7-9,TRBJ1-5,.,TGTGCCAGCAGCTTTCCGAATCAGCCCCAGCATTTT,CASSFPNQPQHF
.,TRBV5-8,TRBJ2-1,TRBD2,TGTGCCAGCAGCCGGGGGGGCTTCAATGAGCAGTTCTTC,CASSRGGFNEQFF
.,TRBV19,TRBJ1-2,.,TGTGCCAGTAGTATAGGGATGGCAGACTATGGCTACACCTTC,CASSIGMADYGYTF
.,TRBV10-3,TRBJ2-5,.,TGTGCCATCAGTGAGTCCCGCGGAGAGACCCAGTACTTC,CAISESRGETQYF
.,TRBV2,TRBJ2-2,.,TGTGCCAGCCTAGAAGTTGGGGGCCCCTCGAACACCGGGGAGCTGTTTTTT,CASLEVGGPSNTGELFF
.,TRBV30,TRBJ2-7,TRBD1,TGTGCCGGCCTTAGGGGGCGGGAGCAGTACTTC,CAGLRGREQYF
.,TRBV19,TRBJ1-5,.,TGTGCCAGTAGTCTCCGGTCCGGGGAGGGGTATCAGCCCCAGCATTTT,CASSLRSGEGYQPQHF
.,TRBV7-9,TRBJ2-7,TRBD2,TGTGCCAGCAGCTTTAGTTTTAGCGGGAAGAGGTCCTACGAGCAGTACTTC,CASSFSFSGKRSYEQYF
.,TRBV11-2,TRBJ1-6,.,TGTGCCAGCAGCTTAGTACAAGGAAATTCACCCCTCCACTTT,CASSLVQGNSPLHF
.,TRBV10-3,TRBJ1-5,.,TGTGCCATCAGTGGAGAGCAAAGTCAGCCCCAGCATTTT,CAISGEQSQPQHF
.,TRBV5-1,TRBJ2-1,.,TGCGCCATCCCTACCTCGGGCGGGACCGCCTACAATGAGCAGTTCTTC,CAIPTSGGTAYNEQFF
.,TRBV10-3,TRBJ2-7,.,TGTGCCATCAGTGAGTCCTTCGAGCAGTACTTC,CAISESFEQYF
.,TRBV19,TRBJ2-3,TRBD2,TGTGCCAGTAGCTCTAGCGGGAGCACAGATACGCAGTATTTT,CASSSSGSTDTQYF
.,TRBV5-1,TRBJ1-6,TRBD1,TGCGCCAGCAGCCCGGGACAGAGTTATAATTCACCCCTCCACTTT,CASSPGQSYNSPLHF
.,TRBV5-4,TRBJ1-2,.,TGTGCCAGCAGCTCAAATTCAGCTGACTATGGCTACACCTTC,CASSSNSADYGYTF
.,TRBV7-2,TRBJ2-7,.,TGTGCCAGCAGCACCTCGACCAGGCTGGGCGAGCAGTACTTC,CASSTSTRLGEQYF
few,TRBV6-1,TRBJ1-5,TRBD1,TGTGCCAGCAGTGGGACCCACAGGGGTAATCAGCCCCAGCATTTT,CASSGTHRGNQPQHF
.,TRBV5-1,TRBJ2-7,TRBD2,TGCGCCAGCAAAAGGACTAGCGGGGGTATCTACGAGCAGTACTTC,CASKRTSGGIYEQYF
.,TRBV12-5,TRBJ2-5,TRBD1,TGTGCTAGTGGTTTGACGCACCGGGACAGTTGGTCCCAAGAGACCCAGTACTTC,CASGLTHRDSWSQETQYF